The sequence of this T cell receptor beta chain was determined in a study of T cell repertoires in cytomegalovirus infection. This clonotype has only a few counts. Its antigen is still unknown. Trimming took off 6 bases at V and 5 bases at J, with 13 bases between the two ends. This CDR3 comprises 13 residues. One entry per CDR3 protein results from TCRdb running MiXCR on the reads. This table holds roughly 310,000 distinct CDR3 sequences, 25% to 35% found once. The V and J genes are TRBV12-3 or TRBV12-4 and TRBJ2-5; D is perhaps TRBD2 (6 bases). The sample here was cultured PBMCs, taken from culture after CMV antigen stimulation. The sequence came from a human donor in good health (CMV status not recorded). Some clones in this sample may be carry-over from other donors' samples. Written as DNA, the CDR3 is TGTGCCAGCAGCCCCGCGGGGTGGGAGACCCAGTACTTC. It yields the protein CASSPAGWETQYF.